This TCR beta chain was captured in a study of T cell repertoires in cytomegalovirus infection. Study information: Public signatures in TCR beta pointed to CMV infection and matching HLA type. General study findings and limits: HLA-C-restricted TCR beta clonotypes specific for CMV led the ex vivo response. Cumulated frequencies of public TCR beta families served to identify carriers of CMV plus the relevant HLA.

The table lists this clonotype with a few counts. Antigen specificity is unknown. TCRdb recomputed calls from the reads with MiXCR, one row per CDR3 protein. This table has roughly 500,000 distinct CDR3 sequences, more than 15% appearing once. The CDR3 sequence is 15 residues long. Losses at the gene ends were 4 bases for V and 4 bases for J; bases not matched to a gene: 10. The germline V gene has CDR1 SGHRS and CDR2 YFSETQ. This rearrangement joins TRBV5-1 to TRBJ1-2; 7 nucleotides match TRBD1. This receptor was taken from a human donor in good health (CMV status not recorded). Some clones in this sample may be carry-over from other donors' samples. Sequenced input: CD8+ T cells from PBMCs. CDR3 loop: CASSLEQGGAYGYTF. The CDR3 DNA reads TGCGCCAGCAGCCTGGAGCAGGGGGGTGCCTATGGCTACACCTTC.